These 29 T cell receptor beta chains were sequenced from one sample in a study of monozygotic twins with inflammatory bowel disease (dated by TCRdb to about 2019). Libraries came from 5' RACE. TCRdb lists the instrument as Illumina HiSeq 2500. After TCRdb reprocessed the reads, each CDR3 protein sequence was kept as one row, without DNA. This sample's table lists about 210,000 distinct CDR3 sequences. The top ten hold 6% to 9% of the sample. Material: blood. The receptors here all came from a human donor with ulcerative colitis or Crohn's disease, or a healthy co-twin of an affected twin (not recorded which).

The rearrangement links TRBV5-5 to TRBJ2-2; the D call of TRBD1 rests on TCRdb alone, since no DNA is present to check it. Germline CDR1 reads SGHKS; CDR2 reads YYEKEE (reference sequence). The CDR3 sequence is 17 residues long. The CDR3 here is CASILAVGTANTGELFF.

The CDR3 region is CASSRDRKDNEQFF. The rearrangement joins TRBV12-3 or TRBV12-4 to TRBJ2-1; as DNA is missing, the TRBD1 call by TCRdb cannot be tested. This CDR3 is 14 amino acids long.

The chain carries TRBV10-3 and TRBJ1-5. Germline lookup yields CDR1 ENHRY and CDR2 SYGVKD. The CDR3 runs to 13 residues. The CDR3 region is CAISPADNQPQHF.

The gene calls are TRBV5-6 and TRBJ2-2. CDR3 length equals 15 residues. CDR1 is SGHDT, CDR2 YYEEEE, per germline. The CDR3 sequence is CASSLVVTNTGELFF.

The J gene is TRBJ2-2, the V gene TRBV2; TCRdb gives TRBD1 as the D gene, but with no DNA this cannot be confirmed. CDR1 is SNHLY and CDR2 is FYNNEI in the germline V gene. The CDR3 has 16 amino acids. This CDR3 is CASTPVGTGGTGDLFF.

The chain employs TRBV6-1 and TRBJ2-5; absent DNA, TCRdb's TRBD2 call cannot be checked. CDR1 MNHNS and CDR2 SASEGT come from the germline V gene. CDR3 length equals 15 residues. CDR3 protein: CASSGSGGGGETQYF.

The V gene is TRBV7-2, the J gene TRBJ1-1. Germline V gene lookup returns CDR1 SGHTA and CDR2 FQGNSA. This CDR3 comprises 14 residues. CDR3 sequence: CASSLVGQSTEAFF.

The chain couples TRBV7-3 to TRBJ2-1; lacking DNA, the TRBD2 call made by TCRdb goes unchecked. CDR1 and CDR2 (germline): SGHTA, FQGTGA. CDR3 length: 14 amino acids. The CDR3 is CASSSSGDLSEQFF.

CDR3 sequence reads: CASSLFGDRNTEAFF. J is TRBJ1-1 and V is TRBV7-3. This CDR3 contains 15 residues. The germline gives CDR1 SGHTA, CDR2 FQGTGA.

The chain joins TRBV29-1 to TRBJ1-1. The CDR3 is made up of 14 amino acids. Germline V gene sequence: CDR1 SQVTM, CDR2 ANQGSEA. The CDR3 protein is CSANPRGEGTEAFF. The full variable domain, rest sourced from reference TRBV29-1 and TRBJ1-1, is SAVISQKPSRDICQRGTSLTIQCQVDSQVTMMFWYRQQPGQSLTLIATANQGSEATYESGFVIDKFPISRPNLTFSTLTVSNMSPEDSSIYLCSANPRGEGTEAFFGQGTRLTVV.

The chain combines TRBV4-2 with TRBJ2-1; TCRdb's assignment of TRBD2 cannot be checked, as there is no DNA. The CDR3 has 16 residues. Germline lookup yields CDR1 LGHNA and CDR2 YNFKEQ. The CDR3 here is CASSLRLLAGEVEQFF.

The chain carries TRBV6-6 and TRBJ2-7. This CDR3 is built from 13 residues. Looked up from germline, CDR1 is MNHNY and CDR2 is SVGAGI (reference sequence). The CDR3 protein is CAIQSTATYEQYF.

This rearrangement joins TRBV19 to TRBJ1-6. This CDR3 contains 14 residues. CDR1 and CDR2 (germline): LNHDA, SQIVND (reference sequence). This CDR3 reads CASSHQGGGSPLHF.

The chain has TRBV29-1 and TRBJ2-7; TCRdb calls TRBD1, which cannot be checked without DNA. The CDR3 is made up of 12 amino acids. Germline values: CDR1 SQVTM, CDR2 ANQGSEA. Here the CDR3 reads CSVFDRLYEQYF.

The chain uses TRBV7-9 and TRBJ2-7; TCRdb selects TRBD1, and the lack of DNA leaves this call unchecked. The CDR3 has 14 amino acids. Germline V gives CDR1 SEHNR, CDR2 FQNEAQ (reference sequence). The CDR3 is CASSPDRDAGEQYF.

CDR3 sequence reads: CASSPGGNSYEQYF. The chain couples TRBV7-2 to TRBJ2-7; lacking DNA, the TRBD1 call made by TCRdb goes unchecked. The CDR3 has 14 amino acids. Germline V gene data show CDR1 as SGHTA and CDR2 as FQGNSA.

This sequence joins TRBV5-1 and TRBJ2-3; the TRBD2 assignment by TCRdb is unverifiable without DNA. CDR3 length equals 15 residues. Looked up from germline, CDR1 is SGHRS and CDR2 is YFSETQ. The CDR3 sequence: CASSNSGGAADTQYF.

The rearrangement joins TRBV4-1 to TRBJ1-1; TCRdb gives TRBD1 as the D gene, but with no DNA this cannot be confirmed. The germline V gene has CDR1 MGHRA and CDR2 YSYEKL. CDR3 length equals 17 residues. The CDR3 protein is CASSTLVREAANTEAFF.

CDR3: CATSRKSTGVNEAFF. The rearrangement joins TRBV15 to TRBJ1-1; lacking DNA, the TRBD1 call made by TCRdb goes unchecked. The CDR3 has 15 residues. CDR1 and CDR2 (germline): LNHNV, YYDKDF (reference sequence).

The rearrangement uses TRBV5-4 and TRBJ1-2; TCRdb's D call of TRBD1 is untestable without DNA. CDR3 length equals 15 residues. CDR1 is SGHNT, CDR2 YYREEE, per germline (reference sequence). The CDR3 spells CASSLRTGGNYGYTF.

V gene TRBV19 combines with J gene TRBJ1-2; the TRBD1 assignment by TCRdb is unverifiable without DNA. This CDR3 has 14 amino acids. Germline V gene lookup returns CDR1 LNHDA and CDR2 SQIVND (reference sequence). The CDR3 loop reads CASSTRGGNYGYTF. Using reference TRBV19 and TRBJ1-2 for the parts outside the CDR3, the full variable domain is DGGITQSPKYLFRKEGQNVTLSCEQNLNHDAMYWYRQDPGQGLRLIYYSQIVNDFQKGDIAEGYSVSREKKESFPLTVTSAQKNPTAFYLCASSTRGGNYGYTFGSGTRLTVV.

The CDR3 sequence: CASSLKARRETKDTQYF. The J gene is TRBJ2-5, the V gene TRBV11-2; lacking DNA, the TRBD2 call made by TCRdb goes unchecked. The length of the CDR3 is 17 residues. CDR1 and CDR2 from the germline V gene are SGHAT and FQNNGV.

The chain has TRBV12-3 or TRBV12-4 and TRBJ2-2; absent DNA, TCRdb's TRBD2 call cannot be checked. CDR3 length: 14 amino acids. The CDR3 is CASRRLMNTGELFF.

The chain links TRBV5-8 to TRBJ2-4; lacking DNA, the TRBD1 call made by TCRdb goes unchecked. The CDR3 sequence is 13 residues long. Germline CDR1 is SGHTS and CDR2 is YDEGEE. CDR3: CASSFTGGNIQYF.

The V and J genes are TRBV15 and TRBJ2-2; TCRdb calls TRBD2, which cannot be checked without DNA. The CDR3 extends over 17 amino acids. Germline V lookup: CDR1 LNHNV, CDR2 YYDKDF (reference sequence). The CDR3 spells CATSRPSGRTGAGELFF.

This chain uses TRBV18 with TRBJ2-1. The germline gives CDR1 KGHSH, CDR2 LQKENI. CDR3 length: 13 residues. The CDR3 sequence: CASSPPGWDEQFF. Full variable domain (remainder filled in from reference TRBV18 and TRBJ2-1): NAGVMQNPRHLVRRRGQEARLRCSPMKGHSHVYWYRQLPEEGLKFMVYLQKENIIDESGMPKERFSAEFPKEGPSILRIQQVVRGDSAAYFCASSPPGWDEQFFGPGTRLTVL.

The J gene is TRBJ2-1, the V gene TRBV3-1; there is no DNA to check the TCRdb D call of TRBD2. Germline CDR1 and CDR2: LGHDT and YNNKEL (reference sequence). This CDR3 is 22 amino acids long. CDR3 protein: CASSPGSGNNYRGGRARDEQFF.

J is TRBJ2-1 and V is TRBV4-3; TCRdb's D gene call, TRBD1, goes unchecked for lack of DNA. Germline V gene lookup returns CDR1 LGHNA and CDR2 YSLEER. CDR3 size: 15 residues. The CDR3 region is CASSQSPGRLDEQFF.

The genes are TRBV18 and TRBJ1-2; TCRdb gives TRBD1 as the D gene, but with no DNA this cannot be confirmed. The CDR3 runs to 17 residues. The germline V gene encodes CDR1 KGHSH and CDR2 LQKENI. The CDR3 region is CASSPPGGPKGDYGYTF.